What follows is one T cell receptor (beta chain) and its context. Its target is unknown. This entry is derived from a study of cytomegalovirus exposure and HLA in healthy donors. J gave up 5 bases and V 3 bases, and 5 bases lay outside the gene matches. Per germline, CDR1 SGHTS and CDR2 YDEGEE. This CDR3 has 15 amino acids. The primer mix had 60 Vbeta and 13 Jbeta primers. Data came from immunoSEQ multiplex PCR; TCRdb stores just in-frame clones and leaves some out. The profile shows roughly 130,000 clones, about four fifths of them singletons. Findings and limits, study-wide: Common viral pathogens seemed to be connected with several of the most significant clusters, according to a later analysis. Generally TCR sequences proved uncommon, though certain public TCRs appeared in numerous donors.

Sequencing was done on a sample of PBMCs. The chain uses TRBV5-8 and TRBJ2-1; 10 nucleotides match TRBD1. This sequence was found in a woman aged 40 to 49 in good health and CMV-seronegative. The CDR3 spells CASSWGTGADNEQFF. CDR3 DNA sequence: TGTGCCAGCAGCTGGGGGACAGGGGCCGACAATGAGCAGTTCTTC.